The rows below give T cell receptor beta chains drawn from one sample of a study of blood T cell repertoires in COVID-19. TCRdb's table, derived via immunoSEQ multiplex PCR, lists solely in-frame clones and lacks some. The sample lists more than 400,000 clones, approximately 86% occurring once. Sequences were obtained from PBMCs or T cells enriched from blood (not recorded which). The receptor set was obtained from a woman between 18 and 30 years old who had recovered from COVID-19. Each CDR3 is given with its conserved first and last residue.

TRBV10-3	CAISDQETGAGELFF
TRBV5-1	CASRGPPGGANYGYTF
TRBV7-2	CASSRDRGPETQYF
TRBV5-1	CASSLDPTGITNTGELFF
TRBV5-4	CASSDSGASYNEQFF
TRBV28	CATTLDTSSTDTQYF
TRBV20-1	CSATHQNTIYF
TRBV5-1	CASSLAGQTDTQYF
TRBV6-5	CASKSRATNEKLFF
TRBV12-5	CASVQGSANYGYTF
TRBV2	CATRNVGRGMDSPLHF
TRBV12-3/TRBV12-4	CASTDAGTQYF
TRBV11-2	CASSLDGNYGYTF
TRBV7-9	CASSPNRETQYF
TRBV5-5	CASSLRRQGAVGAEAFF
TRBV28	CASSIRTGDNSPLHF
TRBV19	CASSGLQGSPEKLFF